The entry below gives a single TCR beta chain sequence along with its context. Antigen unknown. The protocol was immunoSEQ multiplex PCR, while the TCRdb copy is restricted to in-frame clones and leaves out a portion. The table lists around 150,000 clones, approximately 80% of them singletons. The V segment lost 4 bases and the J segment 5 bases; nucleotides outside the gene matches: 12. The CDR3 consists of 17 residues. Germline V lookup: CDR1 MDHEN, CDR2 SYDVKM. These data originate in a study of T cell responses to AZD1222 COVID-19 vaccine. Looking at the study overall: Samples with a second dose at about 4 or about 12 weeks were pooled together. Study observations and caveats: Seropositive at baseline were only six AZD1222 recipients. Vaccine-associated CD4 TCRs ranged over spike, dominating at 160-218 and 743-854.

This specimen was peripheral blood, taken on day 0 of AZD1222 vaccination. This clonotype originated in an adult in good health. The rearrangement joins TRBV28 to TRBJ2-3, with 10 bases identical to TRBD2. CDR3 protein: CASSSLQAGGHQDTQYF. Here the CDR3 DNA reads TGTGCCAGCAGTTCACTTCAAGCGGGGGGGCATCAAGATACGCAGTATTTT.